This TCR beta chain was retrieved from a study of CD8 T cells in ankylosing spondylitis. Study findings and constraints: Past research had described some motif variants in reactive arthritis synovial fluid and blood.

CDR1 SGHTA and CDR2 FQGNSA come from the germline V gene. The CDR3 contains 14 residues. The V end lost 7 bases, the J end lost 7 bases, and 20 bases lay between the germline ends. Concerning this clonotype itself: Its target is not known.

TCRdb re-derived calls from the 5' RACE reads in MiXCR, one entry per CDR3 protein. The sample gives 300,000 to 400,000 distinct CDR3 sequences, 11% of which show up once; around 10% is in the top ten. The TCR was taken from a female donor with ankylosing spondylitis or in good health (not recorded which). The sample consisted of blood, either unsorted or a sorted T cell fraction (not recorded which). The chain links TRBV7-2 to TRBJ2-7, with TRBD2 as a possible D gene (6 bases). The CDR3 here is CASTRSSPRGEQYF. The CDR3 DNA reads as TGTGCCAGCACCCGTAGCTCCCCTCGGGGGGAGCAGTACTTC.